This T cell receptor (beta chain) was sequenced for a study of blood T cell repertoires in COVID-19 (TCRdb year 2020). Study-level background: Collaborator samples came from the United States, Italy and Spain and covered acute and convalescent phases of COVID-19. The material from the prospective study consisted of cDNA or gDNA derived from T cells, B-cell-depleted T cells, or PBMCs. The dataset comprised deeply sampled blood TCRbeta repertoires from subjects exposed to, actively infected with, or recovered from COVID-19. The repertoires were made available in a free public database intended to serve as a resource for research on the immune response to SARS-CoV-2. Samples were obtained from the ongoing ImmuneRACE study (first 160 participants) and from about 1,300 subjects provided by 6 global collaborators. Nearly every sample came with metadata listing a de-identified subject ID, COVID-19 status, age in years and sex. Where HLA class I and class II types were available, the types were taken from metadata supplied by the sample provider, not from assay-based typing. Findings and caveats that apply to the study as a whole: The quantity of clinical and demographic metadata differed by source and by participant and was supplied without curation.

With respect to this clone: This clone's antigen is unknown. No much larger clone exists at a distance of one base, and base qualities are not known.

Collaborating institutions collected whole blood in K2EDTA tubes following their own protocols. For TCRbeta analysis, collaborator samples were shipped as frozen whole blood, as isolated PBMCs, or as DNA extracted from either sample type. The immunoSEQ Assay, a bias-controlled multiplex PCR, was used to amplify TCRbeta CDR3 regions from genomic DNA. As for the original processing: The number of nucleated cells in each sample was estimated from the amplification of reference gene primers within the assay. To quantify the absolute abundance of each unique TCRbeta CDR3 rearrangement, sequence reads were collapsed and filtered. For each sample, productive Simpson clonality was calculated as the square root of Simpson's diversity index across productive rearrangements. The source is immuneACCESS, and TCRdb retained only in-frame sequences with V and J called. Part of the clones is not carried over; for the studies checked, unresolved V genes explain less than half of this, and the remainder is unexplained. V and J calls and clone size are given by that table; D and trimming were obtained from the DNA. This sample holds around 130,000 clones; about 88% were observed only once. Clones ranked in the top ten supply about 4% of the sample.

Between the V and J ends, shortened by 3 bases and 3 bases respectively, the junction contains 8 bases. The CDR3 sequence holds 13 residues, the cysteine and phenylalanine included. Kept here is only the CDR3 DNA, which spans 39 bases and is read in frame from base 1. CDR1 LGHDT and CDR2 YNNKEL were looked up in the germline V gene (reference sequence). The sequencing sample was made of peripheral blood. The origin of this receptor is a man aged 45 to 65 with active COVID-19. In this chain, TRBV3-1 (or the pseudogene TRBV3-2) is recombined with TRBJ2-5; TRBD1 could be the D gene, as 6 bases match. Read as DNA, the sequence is TGTGCCAGCAGCCAGGGACACGAAGAGACCCAGTACTTC. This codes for CASSQGHEETQYF.